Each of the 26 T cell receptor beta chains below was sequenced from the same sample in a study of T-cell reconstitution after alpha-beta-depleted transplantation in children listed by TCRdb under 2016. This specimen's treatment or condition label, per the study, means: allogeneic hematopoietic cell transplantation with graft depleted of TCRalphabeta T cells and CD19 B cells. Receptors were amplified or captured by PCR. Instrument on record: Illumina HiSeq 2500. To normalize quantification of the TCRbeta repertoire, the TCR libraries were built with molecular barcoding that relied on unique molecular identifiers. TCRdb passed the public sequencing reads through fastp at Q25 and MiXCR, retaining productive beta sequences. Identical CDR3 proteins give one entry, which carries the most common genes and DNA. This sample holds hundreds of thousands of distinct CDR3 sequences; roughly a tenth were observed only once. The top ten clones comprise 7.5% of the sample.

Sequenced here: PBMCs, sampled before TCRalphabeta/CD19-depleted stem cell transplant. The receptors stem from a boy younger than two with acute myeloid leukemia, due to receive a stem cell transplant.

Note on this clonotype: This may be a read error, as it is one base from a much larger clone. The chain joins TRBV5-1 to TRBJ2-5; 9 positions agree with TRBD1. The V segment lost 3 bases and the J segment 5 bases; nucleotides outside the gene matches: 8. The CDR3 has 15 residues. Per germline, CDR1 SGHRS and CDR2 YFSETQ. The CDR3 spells CASSSLTGGGETQYF. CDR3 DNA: TGCGCCAGCAGCTCGCTAACAGGGGGCGGGGAGACCCAGTACTTC.

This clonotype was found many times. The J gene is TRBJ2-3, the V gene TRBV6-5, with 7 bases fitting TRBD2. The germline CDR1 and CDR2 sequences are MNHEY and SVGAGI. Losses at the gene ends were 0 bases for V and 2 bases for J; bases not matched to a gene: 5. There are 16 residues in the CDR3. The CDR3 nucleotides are TGTGCCAGCAGTTACTCAAGGGAGGGCTTCACAGATACGCAGTATTTT. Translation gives CASSYSREGFTDTQYF.

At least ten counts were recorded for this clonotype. This chain's CDR3 is CASSFWGVSGTGELFF. CDR3 in DNA: TGTGCCAGCAGCTTCTGGGGGGTTTCGGGCACCGGGGAGCTGTTTTTT. V and J are TRBV7-6 and TRBJ2-2; the D gene is possibly TRBD2 (6 bases). V gave up 3 bases and J gave up 4 bases, with 15 bases separating them. The length of the CDR3 is 16 residues. The V gene's germline CDR1 is SGHVS and CDR2 FNYEAQ.

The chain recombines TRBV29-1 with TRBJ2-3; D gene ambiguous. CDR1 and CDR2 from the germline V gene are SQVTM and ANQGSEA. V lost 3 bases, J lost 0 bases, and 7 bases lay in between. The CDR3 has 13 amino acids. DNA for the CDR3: TGCAGCGTTGACGCGCTTAGCACAGATACGCAGTATTTT. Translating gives CSVDALSTDTQYF.

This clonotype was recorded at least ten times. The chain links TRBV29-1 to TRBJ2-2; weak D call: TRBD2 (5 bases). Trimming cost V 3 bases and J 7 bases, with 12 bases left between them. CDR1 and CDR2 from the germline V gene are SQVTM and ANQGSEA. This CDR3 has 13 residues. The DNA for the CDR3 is TGCAGCGTTGATGACTCCCGGGGCGGGGAGCTGTTTTTT. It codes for CSVDDSRGGELFF.

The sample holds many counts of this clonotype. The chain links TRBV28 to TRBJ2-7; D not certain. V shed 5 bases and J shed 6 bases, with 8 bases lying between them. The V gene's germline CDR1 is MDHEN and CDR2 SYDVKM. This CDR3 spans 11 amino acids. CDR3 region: CASSSLFEQYF. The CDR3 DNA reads TGTGCCAGCAGTAGTCTTTTCGAGCAGTACTTC.

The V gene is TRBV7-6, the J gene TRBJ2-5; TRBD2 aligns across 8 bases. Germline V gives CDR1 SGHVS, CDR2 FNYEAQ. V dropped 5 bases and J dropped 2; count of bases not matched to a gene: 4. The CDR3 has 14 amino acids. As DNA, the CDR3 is TGTGCCAGCAGCCAGCGGGGGACTCAAGAGACCCAGTACTTC. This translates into CASSQRGTQETQYF.

The CDR3 protein is CSARDRDISVSYNEQFF. For the CDR3, the DNA is TGCAGTGCTAGAGATCGGGACATTTCCGTCTCCTACAATGAGCAGTTCTTC. The chain is built from TRBV20-1 and TRBJ2-1; D might be TRBD1 (6 bases). The CDR3 runs 17 residues. The germline V and J ends were trimmed by 0 bases and 0 bases, with 15 bases remaining between them. Germline V CDR1 and CDR2: DFQATT, SNEGSKA (reference sequence).

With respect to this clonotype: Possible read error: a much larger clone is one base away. CDR3 loop: CACSSAHEQYF. The CDR3, as DNA: TGTGCCTGCAGTAGCGCCCACGAGCAGTACTTC. The rearrangement links TRBV30 to TRBJ2-7; D may be TRBD2 (5 bases). V was clipped by 6 bases and J by 5 bases, with 11 bases between them. Germline V gives CDR1 GTSNPN, CDR2 SVGIG (reference sequence). This CDR3 is built from 11 residues.

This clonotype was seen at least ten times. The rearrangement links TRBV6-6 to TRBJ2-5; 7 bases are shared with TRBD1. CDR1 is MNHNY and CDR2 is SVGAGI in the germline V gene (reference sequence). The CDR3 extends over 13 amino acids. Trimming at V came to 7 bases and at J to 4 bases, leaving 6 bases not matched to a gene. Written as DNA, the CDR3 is TGTGCCAGCACCTACTGGGACAGAGAGACCCAGTACTTC. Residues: CASTYWDRETQYF.

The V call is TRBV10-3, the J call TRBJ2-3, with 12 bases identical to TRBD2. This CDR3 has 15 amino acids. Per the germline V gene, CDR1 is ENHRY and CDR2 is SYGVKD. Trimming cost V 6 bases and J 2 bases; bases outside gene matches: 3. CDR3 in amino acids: CAIRGTSGFTDTQYF. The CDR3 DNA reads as TGTGCCATCAGGGGGACTAGCGGGTTCACAGATACGCAGTATTTT.

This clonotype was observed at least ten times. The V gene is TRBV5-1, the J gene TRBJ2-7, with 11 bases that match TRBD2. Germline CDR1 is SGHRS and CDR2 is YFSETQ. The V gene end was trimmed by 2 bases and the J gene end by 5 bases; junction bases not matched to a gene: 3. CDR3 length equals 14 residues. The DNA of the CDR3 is TGCGCCAGCAGCTTCGGACTAGCGGGTAACGAGCAGTACTTC. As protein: CASSFGLAGNEQYF.

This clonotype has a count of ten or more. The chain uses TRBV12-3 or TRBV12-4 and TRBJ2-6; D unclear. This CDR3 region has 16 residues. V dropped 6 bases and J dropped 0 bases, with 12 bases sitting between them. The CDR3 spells CASRKFRTSGANVLTF. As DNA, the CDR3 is TGTGCCAGCAGGAAGTTCAGGACCTCTGGGGCCAACGTCCTGACTTTC.

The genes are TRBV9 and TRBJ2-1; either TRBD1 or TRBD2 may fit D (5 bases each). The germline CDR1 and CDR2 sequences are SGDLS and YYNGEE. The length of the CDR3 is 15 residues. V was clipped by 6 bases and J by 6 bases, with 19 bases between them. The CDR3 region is CASTPLRDPLNEQFF. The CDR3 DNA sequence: TGTGCCAGCACCCCTCTCCGGGACCCGCTCAATGAGCAGTTCTTC.

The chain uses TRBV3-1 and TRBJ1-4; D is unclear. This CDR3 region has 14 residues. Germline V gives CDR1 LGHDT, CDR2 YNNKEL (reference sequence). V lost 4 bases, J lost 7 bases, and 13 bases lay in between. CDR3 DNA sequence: TGTGCCAGCAGCCCCCGGGGTGGAGTTGAAAAACTGTTTTTT. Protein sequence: CASSPRGGVEKLFF.

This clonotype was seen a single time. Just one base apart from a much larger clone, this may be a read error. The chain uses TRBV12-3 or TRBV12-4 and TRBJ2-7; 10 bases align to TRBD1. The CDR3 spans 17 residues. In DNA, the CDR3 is TGTGCCATCAGTTTGAGTGCGTCCGGGACAGGGGTCTACGAGCAGTACTTC. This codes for CAISLSASGTGVYEQYF.

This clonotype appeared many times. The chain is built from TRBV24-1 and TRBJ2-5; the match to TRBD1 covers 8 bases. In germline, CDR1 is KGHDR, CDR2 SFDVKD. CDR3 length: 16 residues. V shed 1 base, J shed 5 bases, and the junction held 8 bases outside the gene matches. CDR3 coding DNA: TGTGCCACCAGTGATTTCGGACAGGGTCAACAGGAGACCCAGTACTTC. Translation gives CATSDFGQGQQETQYF.

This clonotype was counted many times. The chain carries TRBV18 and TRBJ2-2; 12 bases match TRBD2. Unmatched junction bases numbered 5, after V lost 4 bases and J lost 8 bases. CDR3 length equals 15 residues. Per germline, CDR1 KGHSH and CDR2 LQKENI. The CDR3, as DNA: TGTGCCAGCTCACAACGGACTAGCGGGACGGGGGAGCTGTTTTTT. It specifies CASSQRTSGTGELFF.

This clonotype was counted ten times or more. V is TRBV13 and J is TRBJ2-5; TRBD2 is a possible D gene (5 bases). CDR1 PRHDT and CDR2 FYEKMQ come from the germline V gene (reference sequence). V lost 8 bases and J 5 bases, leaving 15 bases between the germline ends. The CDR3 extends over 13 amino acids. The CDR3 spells CASEAAGGETQYF. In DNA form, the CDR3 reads TGTGCCAGCGAAGCGGCGGGTGGGGAGACCCAGTACTTC.

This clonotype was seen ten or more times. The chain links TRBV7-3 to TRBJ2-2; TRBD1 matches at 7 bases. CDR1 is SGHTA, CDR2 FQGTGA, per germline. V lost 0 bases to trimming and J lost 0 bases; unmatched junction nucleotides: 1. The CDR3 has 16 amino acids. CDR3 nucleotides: TGTGCCAGCAGCTTAACGACAGGGTCGAACACCGGGGAGCTGTTTTTT. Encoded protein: CASSLTTGSNTGELFF.

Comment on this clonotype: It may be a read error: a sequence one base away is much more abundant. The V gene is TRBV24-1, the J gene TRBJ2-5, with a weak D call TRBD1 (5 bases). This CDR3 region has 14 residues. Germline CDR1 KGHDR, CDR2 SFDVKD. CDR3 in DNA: TGTGCCACCAGTGATGGACAACCCCAAGAGACCCAGTGCTTC. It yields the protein CATSDGQPQETQCF.

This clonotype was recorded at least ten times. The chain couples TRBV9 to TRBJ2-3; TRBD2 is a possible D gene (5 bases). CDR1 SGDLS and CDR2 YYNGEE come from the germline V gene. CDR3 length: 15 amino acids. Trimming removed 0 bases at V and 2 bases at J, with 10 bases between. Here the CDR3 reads CASSVEAGYTDTQYF. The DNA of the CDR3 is TGTGCCAGCAGCGTAGAGGCGGGTTACACAGATACGCAGTATTTT. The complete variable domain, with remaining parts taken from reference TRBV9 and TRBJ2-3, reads DSGVTQTPKHLITATGQRVTLRCSPRSGDLSVYWYQQSLDQGLQFLIQYYNGEERAKGNILERFSAQQFPDLHSELNLSSLELGDSALYFCASSVEAGYTDTQYFGPGTRLTVL.

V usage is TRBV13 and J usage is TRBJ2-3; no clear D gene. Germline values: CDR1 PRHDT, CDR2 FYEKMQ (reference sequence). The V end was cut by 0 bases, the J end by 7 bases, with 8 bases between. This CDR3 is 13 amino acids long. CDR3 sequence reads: CASSLGTENTQYF. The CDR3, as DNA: TGTGCCAGCAGCTTAGGGACCGAGAATACGCAGTATTTT.

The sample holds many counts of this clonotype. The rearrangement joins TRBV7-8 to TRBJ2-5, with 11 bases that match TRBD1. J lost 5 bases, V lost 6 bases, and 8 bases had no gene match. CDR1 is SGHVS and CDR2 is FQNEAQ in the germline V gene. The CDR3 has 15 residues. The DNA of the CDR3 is TGTGCCAGCAGTCCCTGGACAGGGGGCAGGGAGACCCAGTACTTC. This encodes CASSPWTGGRETQYF.

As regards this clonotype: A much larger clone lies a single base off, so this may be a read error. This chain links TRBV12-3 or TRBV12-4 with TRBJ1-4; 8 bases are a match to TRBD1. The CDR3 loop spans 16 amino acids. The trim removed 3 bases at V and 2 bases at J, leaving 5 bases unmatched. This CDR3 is CASSFQGALTNEKLFF. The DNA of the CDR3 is TGTGCCAGCAGTTTTCAGGGGGCGCTGACTAATGAAAAACTGTTTTTT.

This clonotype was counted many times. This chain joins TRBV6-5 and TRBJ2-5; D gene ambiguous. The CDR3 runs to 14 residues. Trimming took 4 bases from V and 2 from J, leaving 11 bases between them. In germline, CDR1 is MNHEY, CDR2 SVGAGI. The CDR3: CASSSRDTQETQYF. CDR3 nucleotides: TGTGCCAGCAGTTCCCGAGACACACAAGAGACCCAGTACTTC.